A single sample gave rise to the 3 T cell receptor beta chains below, sequenced in a study of a mutant IDH1 vaccine in newly diagnosed glioma. Profiling relied on immunoSEQ multiplex PCR, and the TCRdb table lists in-frame clones only, not all of them. The sample contains about 43,000 clones, 84% of which appear only once. Time point noted: week 23, last vaccination. All doses held 300 ug of mutant IDH1 20-mer peptide, with topical imiquimod. These receptors' targets are unknown. Sequenced material: PBMCs, taken from a glioma patient whose treatment included an IDH1 peptide vaccine. Receptor source: a young woman with glioma. Some clones in this sample may be carry-over from other donors' samples.

The chain recombines TRBV5-1 with TRBJ2-2, with no clear D. Germline values: CDR1 SGHRS, CDR2 YFSETQ. Trimming cost V 2 bases and J 4 bases, with 6 bases left between them. The CDR3 runs 13 residues. CDR3 DNA: TGCGCCAGCAGCTTCACCGTCACCGGGGAGCTGTTTTTT. It specifies CASSFTVTGELFF.

The gene calls are TRBV6-5 and TRBJ2-1, with D perhaps TRBD2 (6 bases). Deletions cut 6 bases from V and 1 base from J, with 13 bases between. Looked up from germline, CDR1 is MNHEY and CDR2 is SVGAGI. The CDR3 sequence is 15 residues long. In nucleotides, the CDR3 is TGTGCCAGCAGGGCAAGCGGGTTGTCCTACAATGAGCAGTTCTTC. Residues: CASRASGLSYNEQFF.

This sequence joins TRBV5-8 and TRBJ2-1, with 9 bases aligning to TRBD1. The CDR3 sequence is 15 residues long. V trimming: 0 bases; J trimming: 3 bases; junction bases outside the gene matches: 1. Germline loops: CDR1 SGHTS, CDR2 YDEGEE. The CDR3 bases are TGTGCCAGCAGCTTGGGGACAGGGGTCTACAATGAGCAGTTCTTC. As protein: CASSLGTGVYNEQFF.